A selection of T cell receptor beta chains follows, all from one sample in a study of identifying expanded T cells in peripheral blood. Here immunoSEQ multiplex PCR was the method, and the copy in TCRdb shows in-frame clones only, minus some. The sample shows 45,000 to 65,000 clones, 82% of them seen only once. What was sequenced was blood. These TCRs come from a person between 18 and 75 years old in good health. The CDR3 runs from the conserved cysteine through the conserved F or W. The D gene is left open where the match is weak. Only part of the rows carry a size: once, few, many, or a class if the clone is expanded.

J gene: TRBJ2-2
V gene: TRBV2
D gene: TRBD1
clone size: .
CDR3 protein: CASTDLRDRGTGELFF
CDR3 DNA: TGTGCCAGCACAGACCTCCGGGACAGGGGTACCGGGGAGCTGTTTTTT

J gene: TRBJ2-1
V gene: TRBV2
D gene: TRBD2
clone size: .
CDR3 protein: CASKMAGAGGNEQFF
CDR3 DNA: TGTGCCAGCAAAATGGCCGGGGCCGGGGGGAATGAGCAGTTCTTC

J gene: TRBJ2-2
V gene: TRBV29-1
D gene: TRBD1
clone size: few
CDR3 protein: CSVSGGRTTGELFF
CDR3 DNA: TGCAGCGTATCAGGGGGCCGTACCACCGGGGAGCTGTTTTTT

J gene: TRBJ2-5
V gene: TRBV5-8
D gene: .
clone size: .
CDR3 protein: CASSLRGAVTQETQYF
CDR3 DNA: TGTGCCAGCAGCTTGCGGGGGGCAGTCACCCAAGAGACCCAGTACTTC

J gene: TRBJ2-1
V gene: TRBV5-1
D gene: .
clone size: once
CDR3 protein: CASSLAFSSYNEQFF
CDR3 DNA: TGCGCCAGCAGCCTTGCATTCAGCTCCTACAATGAGCAGTTCTTC

J gene: TRBJ1-2
V gene: TRBV20-1
D gene: .
clone size: .
CDR3 protein: CSGRFYGYTF
CDR3 DNA: TGCAGTGGGAGGTTCTATGGCTACACCTTC

J gene: TRBJ1-5
V gene: TRBV18
D gene: .
clone size: .
CDR3 protein: CASSYGQNNQPQHF
CDR3 DNA: TGTGCCAGCTCCTACGGACAGAACAATCAGCCCCAGCATTTT

J gene: TRBJ1-1
V gene: TRBV6-5
D gene: .
clone size: .
CDR3 protein: CASSYKGPGTEAFF
CDR3 DNA: TGTGCCAGCAGTTACAAGGGACCAGGGACTGAAGCTTTCTTT

J gene: TRBJ2-2
V gene: TRBV9
D gene: .
clone size: .
CDR3 protein: CASSRRGGDTGELFF
CDR3 DNA: TGTGCCAGCAGCCGGAGAGGGGGGGACACCGGGGAGCTGTTTTTT

J gene: TRBJ2-5
V gene: TRBV19
D gene: .
clone size: .
CDR3 protein: CASRTGRPPRETQYF
CDR3 DNA: TGTGCCAGTAGAACCGGCAGACCTCCCCGAGAGACCCAGTACTTC

J gene: TRBJ1-1
V gene: TRBV9
D gene: .
clone size: .
CDR3 protein: CASSVFQNTEAFF
CDR3 DNA: TGTGCCAGCAGCGTATTCCAGAACACTGAAGCTTTCTTT

J gene: TRBJ2-2
V gene: TRBV5-1
D gene: .
clone size: .
CDR3 protein: CASSLDSPANTGELFF
CDR3 DNA: TGCGCCAGCAGCTTGGACAGCCCCGCGAACACCGGGGAGCTGTTTTTT

J gene: TRBJ1-1
V gene: TRBV7-2
D gene: .
clone size: once
CDR3 protein: CASSLGRGETEAFF
CDR3 DNA: TGTGCCAGCAGCTTGGGGAGAGGAGAGACTGAAGCTTTCTTT

J gene: TRBJ2-2
V gene: TRBV5-4
D gene: TRBD1
clone size: once
CDR3 protein: CASSYKQGVTGELFF
CDR3 DNA: TGTGCCAGCAGCTATAAACAGGGGGTCACCGGGGAGCTGTTTTTT

J gene: TRBJ1-6
V gene: TRBV6-5
D gene: .
clone size: .
CDR3 protein: CATSEGGHSPLHF
CDR3 DNA: TGTGCCACCTCGGAGGGGGGGCATTCACCCCTCCACTTT

J gene: TRBJ2-5
V gene: TRBV7-6
D gene: .
clone size: .
CDR3 protein: CASSLYPIQETQYF
CDR3 DNA: TGTGCCAGCAGCCTATACCCCATACAAGAGACCCAGTACTTC

J gene: TRBJ2-3
V gene: TRBV19
D gene: TRBD2
clone size: once
CDR3 protein: CASRRTSGRDGDTQYF
CDR3 DNA: TGTGCCAGTAGGAGGACTAGCGGGAGAGATGGAGATACGCAGTATTTT

J gene: TRBJ2-1
V gene: TRBV19
D gene: TRBD2
clone size: .
CDR3 protein: CASSIGAGLAGGYNEQFF
CDR3 DNA: TGTGCCAGTAGTATAGGGGCGGGACTAGCGGGGGGTTACAATGAGCAGTTCTTC

J gene: TRBJ2-3
V gene: TRBV7-8
D gene: .
clone size: .
CDR3 protein: CASSPASAGSTDTQYF
CDR3 DNA: TGTGCCAGCAGCCCGGCAAGTGCGGGCTCCACAGATACGCAGTATTTT

J gene: TRBJ2-7
V gene: TRBV7-7
D gene: TRBD2
clone size: .
CDR3 protein: CASSPGLAGAYEQYF
CDR3 DNA: TGTGCCAGCAGCCCGGGACTAGCGGGCGCCTACGAGCAGTACTTC

J gene: TRBJ2-1
V gene: TRBV2
D gene: TRBD2
clone size: once
CDR3 protein: CASRRGLAGGKYNEQFF
CDR3 DNA: TGTGCCAGCAGGAGGGGACTAGCGGGGGGAAAGTACAATGAGCAGTTCTTC

J gene: TRBJ2-3
V gene: TRBV14
D gene: .
clone size: .
CDR3 protein: CASSRPGQDTQYF
CDR3 DNA: TGTGCCAGCAGCCGACCTGGGCAAGATACGCAGTATTTT

J gene: TRBJ1-3
V gene: TRBV7-9
D gene: .
clone size: .
CDR3 protein: CASSFLAAISGNTIYF
CDR3 DNA: TGTGCCAGCAGCTTTCTCGCAGCCATCTCAGGAAACACCATATATTTT

J gene: TRBJ1-5
V gene: TRBV6-5
D gene: TRBD1
clone size: .
CDR3 protein: CASSPDRGGNQPQHF
CDR3 DNA: TGTGCCAGCAGCCCAGACAGGGGGGGAAATCAGCCCCAGCATTTT

J gene: TRBJ1-6
V gene: TRBV2
D gene: .
clone size: few
CDR3 protein: CASSGELGSSPLHF
CDR3 DNA: TGTGCCAGCAGTGGAGAGTTAGGAAGTTCACCCCTCCACTTT

J gene: TRBJ2-2
V gene: TRBV18
D gene: TRBD2
clone size: .
CDR3 protein: CASSRASAGGNTGELFF
CDR3 DNA: TGTGCCAGCTCACGGGCTTCCGCGGGGGGAAACACCGGGGAGCTGTTTTTT

J gene: TRBJ1-4
V gene: TRBV10-3
D gene: .
clone size: .
CDR3 protein: CAISGVQEKLFF
CDR3 DNA: TGTGCCATCAGCGGGGTACAGGAAAAACTGTTTTTT

J gene: TRBJ2-1
V gene: TRBV30
D gene: .
clone size: few
CDR3 protein: CAWNIAVGNEQFF
CDR3 DNA: TGTGCCTGGAATATTGCAGTAGGGAATGAGCAGTTCTTC

J gene: TRBJ2-3
V gene: TRBV7-8
D gene: TRBD2
clone size: once
CDR3 protein: CASSFLTSGKVGTDTQYF
CDR3 DNA: TGTGCCAGCAGCTTTCTTACTAGCGGGAAGGTCGGCACAGATACGCAGTATTTT

J gene: TRBJ2-4
V gene: TRBV19
D gene: TRBD1
clone size: .
CDR3 protein: CASSGASDRGNIQYF
CDR3 DNA: TGTGCCAGTAGTGGAGCGTCCGACAGGGGAAACATTCAGTACTTC

J gene: TRBJ2-5
V gene: TRBV29-1
D gene: .
clone size: few
CDR3 protein: CSVGDNRRVPFGPQYF
CDR3 DNA: TGCAGCGTTGGAGATAATCGGCGGGTGCCGTTCGGGCCCCAGTACTTC

J gene: TRBJ2-1
V gene: TRBV5-1
D gene: TRBD2
clone size: .
CDR3 protein: CASRAGLAGGPFGNEQFF
CDR3 DNA: TGCGCCAGCAGAGCGGGACTAGCGGGGGGGCCGTTTGGCAATGAGCAGTTCTTC

J gene: TRBJ1-2
V gene: TRBV5-5
D gene: TRBD1
clone size: .
CDR3 protein: CASSTRDSRYTF
CDR3 DNA: TGTGCCAGCAGCACCCGGGACAGCCGCTACACCTTC

J gene: TRBJ1-2
V gene: TRBV28
D gene: .
clone size: .
CDR3 protein: CASSTSEIPLSAGYTF
CDR3 DNA: TGTGCCAGCAGTACGAGCGAGATCCCCCTATCGGCTGGCTACACCTTC

J gene: TRBJ1-2
V gene: TRBV9
D gene: .
clone size: once
CDR3 protein: CASSVNTGTYGYTF
CDR3 DNA: TGTGCCAGCAGCGTAAACACAGGGACCTATGGCTACACCTTC

J gene: TRBJ2-5
V gene: TRBV7-6
D gene: .
clone size: .
CDR3 protein: CASRHVQETQYF
CDR3 DNA: TGTGCCAGCAGACACGTTCAAGAGACCCAGTACTTC

J gene: TRBJ2-3
V gene: TRBV27
D gene: .
clone size: .
CDR3 protein: CASSRGAVDTQYF
CDR3 DNA: TGTGCCAGCAGTCGGGGGGCCGTAGATACGCAGTATTTT

J gene: TRBJ2-5
V gene: TRBV25-1
D gene: .
clone size: .
CDR3 protein: CASSESLGRETQYF
CDR3 DNA: TGTGCCAGCAGTGAATCCCTGGGGAGAGAGACCCAGTACTTC

J gene: TRBJ2-1
V gene: TRBV10-3
D gene: TRBD2
clone size: once
CDR3 protein: CAISGMGGGATYNEQFF
CDR3 DNA: TGTGCCATCAGTGGTATGGGCGGGGGGGCCACCTACAATGAGCAGTTCTTC

J gene: TRBJ2-1
V gene: TRBV20-1
D gene: .
clone size: .
CDR3 protein: CSASVLNEQFF
CDR3 DNA: TGCAGTGCTAGCGTACTCAATGAGCAGTTCTTC

J gene: TRBJ1-5
V gene: TRBV21-1
D gene: .
clone size: .
CDR3 protein: CASSKEWGNQPQHF
CDR3 DNA: TGTGCCAGCAGCAAAGAATGGGGTAATCAGCCCCAGCATTTT

J gene: TRBJ1-1
V gene: TRBV7-9
D gene: .
clone size: .
CDR3 protein: CASSPGRGASNTEAFF
CDR3 DNA: TGTGCCAGCAGCCCCGGAAGGGGGGCATCGAACACTGAAGCTTTCTTT

J gene: TRBJ2-1
V gene: TRBV6-5
D gene: .
clone size: .
CDR3 protein: CASSSGRLYNEQFF
CDR3 DNA: TGTGCCAGCAGTTCAGGGCGGCTCTACAATGAGCAGTTCTTC

J gene: TRBJ1-2
V gene: TRBV25-1
D gene: .
clone size: .
CDR3 protein: CASSDQKGMGGYTF
CDR3 DNA: TGTGCCAGCAGTGATCAGAAGGGGATGGGTGGCTACACCTTC

J gene: TRBJ2-5
V gene: TRBV12-5
D gene: TRBD2
clone size: .
CDR3 protein: CASGFSGGAGETQYF
CDR3 DNA: TGTGCTAGTGGTTTCAGCGGGGGGGCAGGGGAGACCCAGTACTTC

J gene: TRBJ2-7
V gene: TRBV18
D gene: TRBD1
clone size: .
CDR3 protein: CASSPSGQGFDEQYF
CDR3 DNA: TGTGCCAGCTCCCCCTCGGGACAGGGGTTTGACGAGCAGTACTTC

J gene: TRBJ2-1
V gene: TRBV15
D gene: .
clone size: once
CDR3 protein: CATSTGYNEQFF
CDR3 DNA: TGTGCCACCAGCACCGGGTACAATGAGCAGTTCTTC

J gene: TRBJ2-1
V gene: TRBV5-4
D gene: TRBD2
clone size: .
CDR3 protein: CASSPTSGRANEQFF
CDR3 DNA: TGTGCCAGCAGCCCGACTAGCGGCCGAGCTAATGAGCAGTTCTTC

J gene: TRBJ1-2
V gene: TRBV19
D gene: .
clone size: .
CDR3 protein: CASSIAGAGAASGYTF
CDR3 DNA: TGTGCCAGTAGTATAGCAGGAGCAGGGGCCGCGAGTGGCTACACCTTC

J gene: TRBJ2-6
V gene: TRBV14
D gene: .
clone size: .
CDR3 protein: CASRQGPFVSGANVLTF
CDR3 DNA: TGTGCCAGCAGACAGGGACCCTTCGTCTCTGGGGCCAACGTCCTGACTTTC

J gene: TRBJ1-2
V gene: TRBV5-6
D gene: TRBD1
clone size: few
CDR3 protein: CASGTGGAGYTF
CDR3 DNA: TGTGCCAGCGGGACAGGGGGGGCTGGCTACACCTTC

J gene: TRBJ2-6
V gene: TRBV6-1
D gene: .
clone size: .
CDR3 protein: CASSSATGANVLTF
CDR3 DNA: TGTGCCAGCAGCTCGGCTACCGGGGCCAACGTCCTGACTTTC

J gene: TRBJ1-3
V gene: TRBV5-6
D gene: .
clone size: .
CDR3 protein: CASSWGLGASGNTIYF
CDR3 DNA: TGTGCCAGCAGCTGGGGCTTAGGGGCCTCTGGAAACACCATATATTTT